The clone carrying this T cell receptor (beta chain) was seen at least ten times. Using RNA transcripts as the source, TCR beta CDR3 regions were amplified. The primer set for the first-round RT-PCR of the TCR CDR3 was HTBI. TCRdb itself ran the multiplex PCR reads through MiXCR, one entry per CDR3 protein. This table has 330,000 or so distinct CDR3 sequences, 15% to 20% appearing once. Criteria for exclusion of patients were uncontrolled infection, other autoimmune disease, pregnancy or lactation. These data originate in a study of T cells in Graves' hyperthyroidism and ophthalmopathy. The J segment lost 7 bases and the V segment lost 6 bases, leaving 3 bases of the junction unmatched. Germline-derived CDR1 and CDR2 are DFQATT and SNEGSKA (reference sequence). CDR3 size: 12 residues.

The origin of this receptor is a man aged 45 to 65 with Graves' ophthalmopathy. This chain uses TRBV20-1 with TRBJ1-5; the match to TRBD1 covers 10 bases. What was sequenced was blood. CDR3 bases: TGCAGTGCCGGACAGGGGGTACAGCCCCAGCATTTT. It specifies CSAGQGVQPQHF.